This passage covers 6 T cell receptor beta chains from one sample sequenced in a study of T cell changes during pregnancy in multiple sclerosis. Here immunoSEQ multiplex PCR was the method, and the copy in TCRdb shows in-frame clones only, minus some. This table holds about 73,000 clones, roughly 90% found once. Sequences were derived from peripheral blood, sampled after pregnancy. The receptors derive from a female donor in good health, enrolled as a control in a pregnancy study.

The chain recombines TRBV19 with TRBJ2-3; a possible D gene is TRBD1 (7 bases). This CDR3 is 16 amino acids long. Germline lookup yields CDR1 LNHDA and CDR2 SQIVND (reference sequence). V lost 6 bases and J 1 base, leaving 17 bases between the germline ends. The CDR3 sequence is CASSSPSGGRTDTQYF. Here the CDR3 DNA reads TGTGCCAGTAGCAGCCCCTCAGGGGGGCGCACAGATACGCAGTATTTT.

This chain connects TRBV7-2 to TRBJ1-1; a possible D gene is TRBD1 (5 bases). This CDR3 spans 16 amino acids. V was pared by 0 bases and J by 2 bases, with 13 bases between. Germline CDR1 and CDR2: SGHTA and FQGNSA. CDR3 protein: CASSLAETAINTEAFF. CDR3 nucleotide sequence: TGTGCCAGCAGCTTAGCGGAGACAGCAATAAACACTGAAGCTTTCTTT.

The chain employs TRBV7-2 and TRBJ2-3, with 13 nucleotides matching TRBD2. Germline loops: CDR1 SGHTA, CDR2 FQGNSA. The CDR3 has 17 residues. Unmatched junction bases numbered 8, after V lost 5 bases and J lost 3 bases. In DNA form, the CDR3 reads TGTGCCAGCAGCCCCGGACTAGCGGGAGTGGGGACAGATACGCAGTATTTT. Amino acid sequence: CASSPGLAGVGTDTQYF.

This clone has only one observation. The J gene is TRBJ1-1, the V gene TRBV5-1; D possibly corresponds to TRBD1 (6 bases). Trimming left V 4 bases short and J 4 bases short, with 17 bases between. Looked up from germline, CDR1 is SGHRS and CDR2 is YFSETQ. The CDR3 is 15 amino acids. The CDR3 DNA sequence: TGCGCCAGCAGCCTACCGGACAGAGATGGCACTGAAGCTTTCTTT. Its protein is CASSLPDRDGTEAFF. The entire variable domain, with the rest obtained from reference TRBV5-1 and TRBJ1-1, is as follows: KAGVTQTPRYLIKTRGQQVTLSCSPISGHRSVSWYQQTPGQGLQFLFEYFSETQRNKGNFPGRFSGRQFSNSRSEMNVSTLELGDSALYLCASSLPDRDGTEAFFGQGTRLTVV.

V is TRBV20-1 and J is TRBJ2-7, with D tentatively TRBD2 (5 bases). Trimming removed 3 bases at V and 3 bases at J, with 6 bases between. The CDR3 sequence is 11 residues long. Germline V gives CDR1 DFQATT, CDR2 SNEGSKA (reference sequence). The CDR3 DNA follows: TGCAGTGCTAGGGCGGGCTACGAGCAGTACTTC. As protein: CSARAGYEQYF.

This clone was observed once. J is TRBJ2-1 and V is TRBV9; 12 nucleotides align to TRBD2. Germline CDR1 reads SGDLS; CDR2 reads YYNGEE. The J segment lost 2 bases and the V segment lost 1 base, leaving 4 bases of the junction unmatched. The CDR3 runs 17 residues. The CDR3 sequence: CASSVTTSGSTYNEQFF. The DNA of the CDR3 is TGTGCCAGCAGCGTAACGACTAGCGGGAGTACCTACAATGAGCAGTTCTTC.